This TCR beta chain was captured by sequencing in a study of blood T cell repertoires in COVID-19. Turning to the study itself: There were acute and convalescent COVID-19 samples, and they came from the United States, Italy and Spain. Nucleic acid was either cDNA or gDNA, and it came from T cells, B-cell-depleted T cells, or PBMCs.

Looked up from germline, CDR1 is SGHAT and CDR2 is FQDESV (reference sequence). The CDR3 sequence is 15 residues long. The V end lost 5 bases, the J end lost 2 bases, and 12 bases lay between the germline ends. Seattle's enrolled individuals joined amid active infection and were then monitored longitudinally. In the authors' workflow: Nucleated cell counts were estimated from reference gene primer amplification. Measured with immunoSEQ multiplex PCR; TCRdb has only the in-frame clones, and not every one. V and J calls and clone size follow that table, whereas D and trimming were derived from the DNA. The sample has over 200,000 clones, 85% to 90% seen once.

The chain is built from TRBV11-1 and TRBJ2-2; no clear D. The sample comprised peripheral blood. The source of this sequence is a young man with COVID-19, enrolled during active disease. In DNA form, the CDR3 reads TGTGCCAGCAGCGCCCCGGGTCTTAACACCGGGGAGCTGTTTTTT. Amino acid sequence: CASSAPGLNTGELFF.